Below are 28 T cell receptor beta chains sequenced from a single sample in a study of OX40 agonist ivuxolimab in advanced cancers. Measured with immunoSEQ multiplex PCR; TCRdb has only the in-frame clones, and not every one. This table holds approximately 24,000 clones, roughly 84% found once. Sequences were derived from CD4+ or CD8+ T cells sorted from blood, sampled in a trial of the OX40 agonist ivuxolimab. These TCRs come from an adult with an advanced solid tumor such as melanoma, head and neck, liver or kidney cancer.

The chain links TRBV30 to TRBJ1-6; the match to TRBD1 covers 7 bases. V shed 5 bases, J shed 6 bases, and the junction held 7 bases outside the gene matches. There are 14 residues in the CDR3. Germline V gives CDR1 GTSNPN, CDR2 SVGIG (reference sequence). The CDR3 DNA follows: TGTGCCTGGCCGACAGGGAGGGGTAATTCACCCCTCCACTTT. Amino acid sequence: CAWPTGRGNSPLHF.

The J gene is TRBJ2-7, the V gene TRBV5-6; 8 bases are a match to TRBD1. Germline V gene sequence: CDR1 SGHDT, CDR2 YYEEEE. This CDR3 is built from 16 residues. V dropped 4 bases and J dropped 9; count of bases not matched to a gene: 18. The CDR3 nucleotides read TGTGCCAGCAGCCCTTGGGGAGCGTTACAGGGGGTTGGGCAGTACTTC. Amino acid sequence: CASSPWGALQGVGQYF.

This chain joins TRBV19 and TRBJ2-2; unclear D gene. The V gene lost 7 bases and the J gene lost 3 bases, with 21 bases spanning the gap. The CDR3 loop spans 17 amino acids. The germline CDR1 and CDR2 sequences are LNHDA and SQIVND (reference sequence). The CDR3 spells CASTTPVPSGDTGELFF. DNA of the CDR3: TGTGCCAGTACCACACCCGTGCCCTCTGGGGACACCGGGGAGCTGTTTTTT.

The chain joins TRBV2 to TRBJ1-5; D is uncertain. Looked up from germline, CDR1 is SNHLY and CDR2 is FYNNEI. V was cut by 5 bases and J by 6 bases, with 11 bases left in between. The CDR3 runs to 13 residues. The CDR3 DNA is TGTGCCAGCAGTCAAATGGACGGTCAGCCCCAGCATTTT. Protein product: CASSQMDGQPQHF.

V and J are TRBV2 and TRBJ2-2; D possibly matches TRBD1 or TRBD2 (6 bases each). The germline gives CDR1 SNHLY, CDR2 FYNNEI. V lost 7 bases and J 8 bases, leaving 14 bases between the germline ends. The CDR3 covers 13 residues. CDR3 residues: CASIPGARGELFF. The CDR3 DNA reads TGTGCCAGCATCCCGGGGGCTCGGGGGGAGCTGTTTTTT.

This chain connects TRBV27 to TRBJ2-2; 12 bases fit TRBD2. The CDR3 contains 16 residues. After removal of 2 bases from V and 7 bases from J, the junction contained 5 bases not matched to a gene. Germline V lookup: CDR1 MNHEY, CDR2 SMNVEV (reference sequence). The CDR3 coding sequence is TGTGCCAGCAGTTTACAACTAGCGGGAGGACTCGGGGAGCTGTTTTTT. Its protein product is CASSLQLAGGLGELFF.

The chain carries TRBV5-1 and TRBJ1-5, with 9 bases fitting TRBD1. The trim removed 4 bases at V and 1 base at J, leaving 6 bases unmatched. The CDR3 is 16 residues long. Per germline, CDR1 SGHRS and CDR2 YFSETQ. This CDR3 is CASSASGTGSNQPQHF. The CDR3 nucleotides are TGCGCCAGCAGCGCCTCCGGGACAGGGAGCAATCAGCCCCAGCATTTT.

This chain connects TRBV18 to TRBJ1-4; the match to TRBD1 covers 8 bases. The CDR3 sequence is 17 residues long. The germline CDR1 and CDR2 sequences are KGHSH and LQKENI. Trimming at V came to 3 bases and at J to 3 bases, leaving 9 bases not matched to a gene. The CDR3 loop reads CASSPQGASGSNEKLFF. The CDR3 DNA is TGTGCCAGCTCACCGCAGGGGGCGAGTGGTTCTAATGAAAAACTGTTTTTT.

The V gene is TRBV7-3, the J gene TRBJ2-7, with D uncertain. Trimming took off 5 bases at V and 6 bases at J, with 17 bases between the two ends. Looked up from germline, CDR1 is SGHTA and CDR2 is FQGTGA. This CDR3 contains 14 residues. As DNA, the CDR3 is TGTGCCAGCAGCGTTGGGCCATCGGCCCGCGAGCAGTACTTC. It yields the protein CASSVGPSAREQYF.

This clone was detected only once. The V gene is TRBV5-6, the J gene TRBJ2-5; a possible D gene is TRBD2 (5 bases). The germline CDR1 and CDR2 sequences are SGHDT and YYEEEE. The length of the CDR3 is 15 residues. Trimming took off 4 bases at V and 0 bases at J, with 13 bases between the two ends. CDR3 region: CASSNGERYQETQYF. DNA for the CDR3: TGTGCCAGCAGCAACGGGGAGCGGTACCAAGAGACCCAGTACTTC.

This clone occurred a few times. V gene TRBV13 combines with J gene TRBJ2-5; D gene unclear. Germline V lookup: CDR1 PRHDT, CDR2 FYEKMQ (reference sequence). This CDR3 region has 14 residues. V lost 5 bases and J lost 0, with 10 bases in between. The DNA of the CDR3 is TGTGCCAGCAGCGCGGCAAGTTACCAAGAGACCCAGTACTTC. Its translation is CASSAASYQETQYF.

V and J are TRBV5-8 and TRBJ2-6; no reliable D call. The V and J ends lost 5 bases and 4 bases respectively, with 7 bases between them. This CDR3 has 13 amino acids. The germline CDR1 and CDR2 sequences are SGHTS and YDEGEE. Here the CDR3 reads CASRVRGANVLTF. The DNA of the CDR3 is TGTGCCAGCAGAGTGAGGGGGGCCAACGTCCTGACTTTC.

The chain joins TRBV6-6 to TRBJ2-7; 11 nucleotides match TRBD1. Germline V gives CDR1 MNHNY, CDR2 SVGAGI (reference sequence). This CDR3 spans 14 amino acids. V shed 5 bases, J shed 3 bases, and the junction held 3 bases outside the gene matches. CDR3 protein: CASSRTGGGYEQYF. In DNA, the CDR3 is TGTGCCAGCAGTAGGACAGGGGGCGGCTACGAGCAGTACTTC.

The chain employs TRBV9 and TRBJ2-2, with D uncertain. Germline CDR1 SGDLS, CDR2 YYNGEE. CDR3 length: 14 residues. The ends were cut back, 4 bases at V and 4 bases at J, with 11 bases in the middle. DNA for the CDR3: TGTGCCAGCAGCCCCAACCTCCTCACCGGGGAGCTGTTTTTT. As protein: CASSPNLLTGELFF. The full variable domain, completed using reference TRBV9 and TRBJ2-2, is DSGVTQTPKHLITATGQRVTLRCSPRSGDLSVYWYQQSLDQGLQFLIQYYNGEERAKGNILERFSAQQFPDLHSELNLSSLELGDSALYFCASSPNLLTGELFFGEGSRLTVL.

The J gene is TRBJ2-2, the V gene TRBV10-2, with 9 bases identical to TRBD2. CDR1 is WSHSY and CDR2 is SAAADI in the germline V gene. CDR3 length equals 13 residues. Trimming cost V 8 bases and J 4 bases; bases outside gene matches: 2. The CDR3 coding sequence is TGCGCCAGCGTGCGGGAGGGCACCGGGGAGCTGTTTTTT. Translated, it gives CASVREGTGELFF.

The chain links TRBV30 to TRBJ1-2, with D uncertain. CDR3 length: 12 amino acids. With 2 bases removed from V and 4 bases from J, the gap between germline ends came to 8 bases. Germline V gene lookup returns CDR1 GTSNPN and CDR2 SVGIG (reference sequence). This CDR3 reads CAWSRQSYGYTF. DNA for the CDR3: TGTGCCTGGAGTCGTCAGTCCTATGGCTACACCTTC. Full variable domain (missing parts from reference TRBV30 and TRBJ1-2): SQTIHQWPATLVQPVGSPLSLECTVEGTSNPNLYWYRQAAGRGLQLLFYSVGIGQISSEVPQNLSASRPQDRQFILSSKKLLLSDSGFYLCAWSRQSYGYTFGSGTRLTVV.

The chain links TRBV6-6 to TRBJ1-2; a possible D gene is TRBD1 (6 bases). Germline CDR1 reads MNHNY; CDR2 reads SVGAGI (reference sequence). Trimming took 6 bases from V and 4 from J, leaving 18 bases between them. The CDR3 is 15 amino acids. CDR3 nucleotides: TGTGCCAGCAGCCCTAGGACAGCCGGTGGCTATGGCTACACCTTC. Protein sequence: CASSPRTAGGYGYTF.

This chain connects TRBV4-2 to TRBJ1-5; unclear D gene. The CDR3 has 15 amino acids. The germline V gene encodes CDR1 LGHNA and CDR2 YNFKEQ. The V and J ends lost 1 base and 0 bases respectively, with 7 bases between them. CDR3 DNA sequence: TGTGCCAGCAGCCAAGTACAGAGTAGCAATCAGCCCCAGCATTTT. Translating it yields CASSQVQSSNQPQHF.

The J gene is TRBJ2-5, the V gene TRBV11-2; TRBD1 matches at 9 bases. CDR1 SGHAT and CDR2 FQNNGV come from the germline V gene. This CDR3 is 15 amino acids long. J lost 5 bases, V lost 5 bases, and 9 bases had no gene match. The CDR3 DNA follows: TGTGCCAGCAGCCCCCAGGGACAGGGTGGGGAGACCCAGTACTTC. It encodes CASSPQGQGGETQYF.

V is TRBV7-9 and J is TRBJ2-5, with no clear D. The CDR3 extends over 14 amino acids. Deletions cut 3 bases from V and 1 base from J, with 9 bases between. Germline CDR1 SEHNR, CDR2 FQNEAQ (reference sequence). The CDR3 sequence: CASSFFGAQETQYF. The CDR3 DNA follows: TGTGCCAGCAGCTTTTTTGGTGCCCAAGAGACCCAGTACTTC.

The chain carries TRBV30 and TRBJ1-6, with a weak D call TRBD1 (5 bases). CDR3 length equals 13 residues. Per the germline V gene, CDR1 is GTSNPN and CDR2 is SVGIG (reference sequence). The V end was cut by 4 bases, the J end by 7 bases, with 11 bases between. CDR3 region: CAWTGGTNSPLHF. The CDR3 nucleotides are TGTGCCTGGACTGGGGGGACGAATTCACCCCTCCACTTT.

The V call is TRBV15, the J call TRBJ1-5; a weak D match, TRBD1 (5 bases). CDR3 length: 16 amino acids. Trimming removed 1 base at V and 1 base at J, with 11 bases between. Germline lookup yields CDR1 LNHNV and CDR2 YYDKDF (reference sequence). The CDR3 sequence: CATSRGWGASNQPQHF. The CDR3, as DNA: TGTGCCACCAGCAGAGGGTGGGGCGCGAGCAATCAGCCCCAGCATTTT.

The chain links TRBV7-9 to TRBJ1-4; unclear D gene. Germline assignment: CDR1 SEHNR and CDR2 FQNEAQ (reference sequence). Trimming pared 0 bases from V and 6 bases from J, leaving 8 bases between. CDR3 length equals 14 residues. The CDR3 region is CASSLALVYEKLFF. Here the CDR3 DNA reads TGTGCCAGCAGCTTAGCGTTGGTCTATGAAAAACTGTTTTTT.

This clone was found once. For the CDR3, the DNA is TGCGCCAGCAGCCAAGATCTAAGACTAGCGGGGGGCCCAGATACGCAGTATTTT. Its protein is CASSQDLRLAGGPDTQYF. V is TRBV4-3 and J is TRBJ2-3, with 13 bases matching TRBD2. Trimming cost V 0 bases and J 4 bases; bases outside gene matches: 7. The CDR3 consists of 18 residues. The germline CDR1 and CDR2 sequences are LGHNA and YSLEER.

This clone was detected once. This chain links TRBV19 with TRBJ2-2; D is perhaps TRBD1 (5 bases). The CDR3 contains 15 residues. Per the germline V gene, CDR1 is LNHDA and CDR2 is SQIVND (reference sequence). V lost 4 bases and J lost 1, with 10 bases in between. CDR3 in DNA: TGTGCCAGTAGTACCTCTACAGGGAACACCGGGGAGCTGTTTTTT. Translating gives CASSTSTGNTGELFF.

This chain uses TRBV27 with TRBJ2-3; 8 bases map to TRBD2. V lost 7 bases, J lost 3 bases, and 18 bases stayed unmatched. CDR1 and CDR2 (germline): MNHEY, SMNVEV (reference sequence). CDR3 length: 18 residues. Written as DNA, the CDR3 is TGTGCCAGCACCCCGGCCACCGGGGGGGTCGGCCGAACAGATACGCAGTATTTT. Its translation: CASTPATGGVGRTDTQYF.

Only one count was recorded for this clone. V and J are TRBV7-8 and TRBJ2-5; D unclear. The CDR3 totals 13 residues. Trimming stripped 4 bases from V and 5 bases from J, with 11 bases between. Germline CDR1 SGHVS, CDR2 FQNEAQ. CDR3 sequence: CASSSERIETQYF. CDR3 DNA sequence: TGTGCCAGCAGCTCAGAGAGGATCGAGACCCAGTACTTC.

The gene calls are TRBV10-1 and TRBJ2-7, with D possibly being TRBD2 (5 bases). Germline V lookup: CDR1 WNHNN, CDR2 SYGVQD (reference sequence). V lost 3 bases, J lost 3 bases, and 12 bases lay in between. The CDR3 is 14 amino acids. CDR3 amino acids: CASSDSASSYEQYF. The CDR3 DNA sequence: TGCGCCAGCAGTGATAGCGCTAGTAGCTACGAGCAGTACTTC.